The 19 T cell receptor beta chains listed next were all sequenced from one sample in a study of blood T cell repertoires in COVID-19. The data were produced by immunoSEQ multiplex PCR, yet TCRdb's version contains in-frame clones alone and is incomplete. The sample shows 95,000 or so clones, about 80% of them seen only once. Sample: peripheral blood. The receptors were gathered from a human donor in a cohort sampled during active COVID-19.

The genes are TRBV2 and TRBJ2-7; D is unclear. Germline V gene sequence: CDR1 SNHLY, CDR2 FYNNEI. This CDR3 has 14 residues. The V and J ends lost 1 base and 6 bases respectively, with 13 bases between them. The CDR3 sequence is CASSEDPAQLEQYF. The CDR3 DNA reads TGTGCCAGCAGTGAAGATCCAGCGCAGCTCGAGCAGTACTTC.

The chain uses TRBV4-1 and TRBJ2-1; TRBD2 matches 7 bases. The CDR3 consists of 17 residues. CDR1 and CDR2 (germline): MGHRA, YSYEKL. With V trimmed by 1 base and J by 0 bases, 6 bases remained unmatched. The CDR3 bases are TGCGCCAGCAGCCAAGGCCCGGGAGGCAGCTCCTACAATGAGCAGTTCTTC. Translating it yields CASSQGPGGSSYNEQFF.

This clone appeared a few times. The CDR3 here is CASSNRANTEAFF. The CDR3 bases are TGTGCCAGCAGCAACAGGGCGAACACTGAAGCTTTCTTT. The chain recombines TRBV12-3 or TRBV12-4 with TRBJ1-1; possible D gene TRBD1, 6 bases. Trimming took off 6 bases at V and 1 base at J, with 9 bases between the two ends. The CDR3 sequence is 13 residues long.

The chain links TRBV6-1 to TRBJ2-7; D is uncertain. In germline, CDR1 is MNHNS, CDR2 SASEGT. V lost 2 bases, J lost 4 bases, and 12 bases lay in between. This CDR3 has 14 amino acids. CDR3 sequence: CASSEIAFYYEQYF. The DNA for the CDR3 is TGTGCCAGCAGTGAAATAGCCTTCTATTACGAGCAGTACTTC.

V and J are TRBV5-1 and TRBJ2-3, with 9 bases fitting TRBD1. Germline V lookup: CDR1 SGHRS, CDR2 YFSETQ. The CDR3 covers 16 residues. V shed 0 bases and J 3 bases; nucleotides not matched to a gene: 5. The chain's CDR3 is CASSLALGTGTDTQYF. In nucleotides, the CDR3 is TGCGCCAGCAGCTTGGCGCTCGGGACAGGGACAGATACGCAGTATTTT. Full variable domain (remainder filled in from reference TRBV5-1 and TRBJ2-3): KAGVTQTPRYLIKTRGQQVTLSCSPISGHRSVSWYQQTPGQGLQFLFEYFSETQRNKGNFPGRFSGRQFSNSRSEMNVSTLELGDSALYLCASSLALGTGTDTQYFGPGTRLTVL.

This chain links TRBV5-4 with TRBJ2-7, with a possible D match to TRBD2 (6 bases). Germline-derived CDR1 and CDR2 are SGHNT and YYREEE (reference sequence). CDR3 length: 11 amino acids. V gave up 4 bases and J gave up 10 bases, with 12 bases separating them. The CDR3 reads CASSTGRSQYF. In DNA, the CDR3 is TGTGCCAGCAGCACCGGGAGATCCCAGTACTTC.

V usage is TRBV28 and J usage is TRBJ1-6, with D possibly matching TRBD1 (5 bases). The V gene's germline CDR1 is MDHEN and CDR2 SYDVKM. The length of the CDR3 is 16 residues. Trimming pared 10 bases from V and 7 bases from J, leaving 23 bases between. The CDR3 protein is CATGGGGGTGNSPLHF. As DNA, the CDR3 is TGTGCCACGGGTGGCGGCGGGGGTACGGGAAATTCACCCCTCCACTTT.

The rearrangement links TRBV6-5 to TRBJ1-1; D possibly corresponds to TRBD1 (6 bases). Between the trimmed V and J ends, which lost 0 bases and 3 bases, there was a span of 11 bases. This CDR3 has 15 amino acids. Germline values: CDR1 MNHEY, CDR2 SVGAGI. The CDR3 nucleotides are TGTGCCAGCAGTTACTCAGAACAGGGTTACACTGAAGCTTTCTTT. This gives the protein CASSYSEQGYTEAFF.

The chain carries TRBV19 and TRBJ1-5, with D possibly matching TRBD1 (5 bases). This CDR3 is 13 amino acids long. Germline CDR1 reads LNHDA; CDR2 reads SQIVND (reference sequence). V dropped 5 bases and J dropped 6 bases, with 11 bases sitting between them. The CDR3 DNA is TGTGCCAGTAGTCTCGGGGGTACTCAGCCCCAGCATTTT. It codes for CASSLGGTQPQHF.

V and J are TRBV28 and TRBJ1-2, with 9 bases identical to TRBD1. Per the germline V gene, CDR1 is MDHEN and CDR2 is SYDVKM. The CDR3 contains 14 residues. With V trimmed by 3 bases and J by 8 bases, 7 bases remained unmatched. The CDR3 loop is CASSLLQGARGYTF. CDR3 sequence (DNA): TGTGCCAGCAGTTTGTTACAGGGGGCGAGAGGCTACACCTTC.

V and J are TRBV7-2 and TRBJ1-2; no clear D. The CDR3 sequence is 13 residues long. CDR1 is SGHTA and CDR2 is FQGNSA in the germline V gene. Trimming pared 5 bases from V and 8 bases from J, leaving 15 bases between. The CDR3 DNA sequence: TGTGCCAGCAGCACCTCAGCGTTTAGCGGCTACACCTTC. Amino acids: CASSTSAFSGYTF.

This clone has a handful of counts. This rearrangement joins TRBV5-1 to TRBJ2-7, with D tentatively TRBD2 (6 bases). Per the germline V gene, CDR1 is SGHRS and CDR2 is YFSETQ. V lost 4 bases and J 1 base, leaving 15 bases between the germline ends. The CDR3 totals 15 residues. The CDR3 bases are TGCGCCAGCAGCCCCCGGGAGTTGCGGTCCTACGAGCAGTACTTC. Amino acid sequence: CASSPRELRSYEQYF.

The gene calls are TRBV19 and TRBJ2-1; TRBD2 matches 7 bases. Germline CDR1 reads LNHDA; CDR2 reads SQIVND (reference sequence). The CDR3 totals 16 residues. With V trimmed by 3 bases and J by 1 base, 6 bases remained unmatched. This CDR3 is CASSIPSGASYNEQFF. DNA of the CDR3: TGTGCCAGTAGTATCCCTAGCGGAGCGTCCTACAATGAGCAGTTCTTC.

The chain couples TRBV18 to TRBJ1-5; 8 bases match TRBD1. The CDR3 spans 15 residues. Germline V lookup: CDR1 KGHSH, CDR2 LQKENI. Trimming took 3 bases from V and 5 from J; bases not matched to a gene: 6. CDR3 region: CASSPMDRAYQPQHF. The CDR3 region has the DNA TGTGCCAGCTCACCGATGGACAGGGCCTATCAGCCCCAGCATTTT.

The rearrangement joins TRBV2 to TRBJ2-2; weak D call: TRBD1 (6 bases). Trimming pared 10 bases from V and 2 bases from J, leaving 14 bases between. The germline gives CDR1 SNHLY, CDR2 FYNNEI. The CDR3 consists of 14 residues. The CDR3 region is CATAGTRNTGELFF. CDR3 coding DNA: TGTGCCACCGCCGGGACAAGAAACACCGGGGAGCTGTTTTTT.

The V call is TRBV6-2 or TRBV6-3, the J call TRBJ1-2, with 8 bases that match TRBD1. Germline V gene lookup returns CDR1 MNHEY and CDR2 SVGEGT. V lost 6 bases, J lost 6 bases, and 3 bases stayed unmatched. CDR3 length: 12 residues. The chain's CDR3 is CASSRTGNGYTF. The CDR3 nucleotides are TGTGCCAGCAGCAGGACAGGGAATGGCTACACCTTC.

This chain connects TRBV5-1 to TRBJ2-7, with D possibly matching TRBD2 (5 bases). The CDR3 totals 14 residues. Trimming left V 0 bases short and J 6 bases short, with 13 bases between. Per the germline V gene, CDR1 is SGHRS and CDR2 is YFSETQ. CDR3 loop: CASSLEGVSGEQYF. As DNA, the CDR3 is TGCGCCAGCAGCTTGGAGGGAGTTTCAGGCGAGCAGTACTTC.

The chain has TRBV7-9 and TRBJ2-7; D unclear. The V end lost 0 bases, the J end lost 2 bases, and 8 bases lay between the germline ends. The germline V gene has CDR1 SEHNR and CDR2 FQNEAQ (reference sequence). The CDR3 sequence is 14 residues long. The CDR3 sequence is CASSLAASTYEQYF. In DNA form, the CDR3 reads TGTGCCAGCAGCTTAGCGGCTTCAACCTACGAGCAGTACTTC.

This chain connects TRBV19 to TRBJ1-2, with D maybe TRBD1 (6 bases). The germline CDR1 and CDR2 sequences are LNHDA and SQIVND (reference sequence). CDR3 length equals 13 residues. The V and J ends lost 5 bases and 4 bases respectively, with 11 bases between them. Here the CDR3 DNA reads TGTGCCAGTAGTCGGGACACCGCCTATGGCTACACCTTC. Protein: CASSRDTAYGYTF.